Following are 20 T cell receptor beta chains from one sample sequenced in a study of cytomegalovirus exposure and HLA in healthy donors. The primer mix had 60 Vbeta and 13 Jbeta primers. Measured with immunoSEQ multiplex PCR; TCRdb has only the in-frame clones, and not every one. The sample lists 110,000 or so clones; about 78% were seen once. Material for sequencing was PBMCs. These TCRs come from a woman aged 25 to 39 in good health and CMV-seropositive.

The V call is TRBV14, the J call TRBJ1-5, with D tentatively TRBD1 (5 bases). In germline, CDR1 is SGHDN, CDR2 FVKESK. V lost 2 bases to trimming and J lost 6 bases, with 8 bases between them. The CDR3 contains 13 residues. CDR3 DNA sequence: TGTGCCAGCAGCCAATTTCAGGGTCAGCCCCAGCATTTT. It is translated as CASSQFQGQPQHF.

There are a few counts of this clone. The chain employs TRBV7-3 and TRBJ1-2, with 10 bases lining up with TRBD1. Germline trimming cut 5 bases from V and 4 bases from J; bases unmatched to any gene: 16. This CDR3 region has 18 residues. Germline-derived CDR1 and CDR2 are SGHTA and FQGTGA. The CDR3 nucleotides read TGTGCCAGCAGCGTAAGGGGGGGGACAGGGGAGAAGAGCTATGGCTACACCTTC. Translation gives CASSVRGGTGEKSYGYTF.

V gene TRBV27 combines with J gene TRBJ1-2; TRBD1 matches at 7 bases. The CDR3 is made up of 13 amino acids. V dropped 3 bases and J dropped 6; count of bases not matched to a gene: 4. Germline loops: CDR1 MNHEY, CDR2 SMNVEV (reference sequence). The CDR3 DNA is TGTGCCAGCAGTTTGGGACAGTTCCATGGCTACACCTTC. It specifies CASSLGQFHGYTF.

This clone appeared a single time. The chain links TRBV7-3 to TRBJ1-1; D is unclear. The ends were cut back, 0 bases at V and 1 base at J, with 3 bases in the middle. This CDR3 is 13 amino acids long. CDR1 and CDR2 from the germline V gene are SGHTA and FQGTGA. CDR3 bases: TGTGCCAGCAGCTTAACCGGGAACACTGAAGCTTTCTTT. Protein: CASSLTGNTEAFF.

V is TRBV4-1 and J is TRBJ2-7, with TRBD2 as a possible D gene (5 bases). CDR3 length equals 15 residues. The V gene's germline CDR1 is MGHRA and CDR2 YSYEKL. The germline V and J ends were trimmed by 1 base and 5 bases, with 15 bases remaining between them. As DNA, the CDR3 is TGCGCCAGCAGCCAAGTGGGTGGCGGGTACGACGAGCAGTACTTC. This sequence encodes CASSQVGGGYDEQYF.

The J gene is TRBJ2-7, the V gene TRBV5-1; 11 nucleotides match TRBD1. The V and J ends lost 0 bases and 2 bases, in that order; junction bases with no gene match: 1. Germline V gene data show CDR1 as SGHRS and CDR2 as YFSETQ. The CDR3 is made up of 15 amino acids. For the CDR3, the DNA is TGCGCCAGCAGCTTGGGGGACAGGGGGACCTACGAGCAGTACTTC. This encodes CASSLGDRGTYEQYF.

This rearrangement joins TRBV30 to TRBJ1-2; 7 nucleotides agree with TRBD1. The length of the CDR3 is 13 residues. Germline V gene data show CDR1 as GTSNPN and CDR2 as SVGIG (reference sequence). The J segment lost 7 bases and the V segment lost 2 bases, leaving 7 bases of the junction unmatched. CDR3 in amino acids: CAWSPTGLSGYTF. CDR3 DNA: TGTGCCTGGAGTCCGACAGGGCTGAGTGGCTACACCTTC.

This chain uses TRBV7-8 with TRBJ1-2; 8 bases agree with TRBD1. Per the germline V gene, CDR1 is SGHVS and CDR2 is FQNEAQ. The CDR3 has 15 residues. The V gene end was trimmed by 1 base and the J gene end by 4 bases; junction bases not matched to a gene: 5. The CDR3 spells CASSLGTGSAYGYTF. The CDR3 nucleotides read TGTGCCAGCAGCTTAGGGACAGGGTCTGCCTATGGCTACACCTTC.

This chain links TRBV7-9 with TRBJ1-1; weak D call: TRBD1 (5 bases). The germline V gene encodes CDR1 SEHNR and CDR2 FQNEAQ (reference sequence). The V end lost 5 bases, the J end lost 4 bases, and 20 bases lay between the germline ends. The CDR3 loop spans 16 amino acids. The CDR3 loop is CASSQFSGVLITEAFF. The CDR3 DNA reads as TGTGCCAGCAGCCAATTTTCGGGGGTCCTGATCACTGAAGCTTTCTTT.

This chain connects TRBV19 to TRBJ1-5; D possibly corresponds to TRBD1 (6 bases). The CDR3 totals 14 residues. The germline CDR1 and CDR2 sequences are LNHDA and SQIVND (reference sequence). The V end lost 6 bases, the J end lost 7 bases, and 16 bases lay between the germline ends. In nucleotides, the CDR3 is TGTGCCAGTAGCTTCAGGGGAGAAGAGCAGCCCCAGCATTTT. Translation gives CASSFRGEEQPQHF.

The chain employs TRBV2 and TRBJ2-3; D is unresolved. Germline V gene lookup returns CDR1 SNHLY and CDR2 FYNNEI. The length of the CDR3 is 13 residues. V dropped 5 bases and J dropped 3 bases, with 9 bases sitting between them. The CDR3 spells CASSNPLTDTQYF. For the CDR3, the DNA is TGTGCCAGCAGTAACCCACTGACAGATACGCAGTATTTT.

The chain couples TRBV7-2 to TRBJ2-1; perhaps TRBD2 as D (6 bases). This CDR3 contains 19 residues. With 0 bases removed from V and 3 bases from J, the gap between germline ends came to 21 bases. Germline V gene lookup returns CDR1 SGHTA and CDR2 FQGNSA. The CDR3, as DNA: TGTGCCAGCAGCTTAGCTTCCCCTCTGCGGGGTATAATCTACAATGAGCAGTTCTTC. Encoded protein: CASSLASPLRGIIYNEQFF.

CDR3 region: CASSSDRLTGNTIYF. In DNA, the CDR3 is TGTGCCAGCAGCTCGGACAGGCTGACTGGAAACACCATATATTTT. The J gene is TRBJ1-3, the V gene TRBV7-2; 7 bases align to TRBD1. The CDR3 has 15 amino acids. Germline V gene lookup returns CDR1 SGHTA and CDR2 FQGNSA. Trimming removed 4 bases from V and 2 bases from J; junction bases left unmatched: 5.

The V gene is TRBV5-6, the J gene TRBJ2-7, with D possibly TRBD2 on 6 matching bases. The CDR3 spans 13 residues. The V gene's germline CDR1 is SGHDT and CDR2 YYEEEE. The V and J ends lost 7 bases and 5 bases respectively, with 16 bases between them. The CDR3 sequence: CASVRGEVNEQYF. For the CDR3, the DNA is TGTGCCAGCGTGCGGGGAGAGGTAAACGAGCAGTACTTC.

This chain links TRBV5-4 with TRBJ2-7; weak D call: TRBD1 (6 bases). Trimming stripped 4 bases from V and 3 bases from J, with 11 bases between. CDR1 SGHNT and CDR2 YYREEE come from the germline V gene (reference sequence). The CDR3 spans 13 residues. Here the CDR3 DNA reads TGTGCCAGCAGCGAGGGGACAATCTACGAGCAGTACTTC. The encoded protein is CASSEGTIYEQYF. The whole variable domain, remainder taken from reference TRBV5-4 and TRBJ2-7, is ETGVTQSPTHLIKTRGQQVTLRCSSQSGHNTVSWYQQALGQGPQFIFQYYREEENGRGNFPPRFSGLQFPNYSSELNVNALELDDSALYLCASSEGTIYEQYFGPGTRLTVT.

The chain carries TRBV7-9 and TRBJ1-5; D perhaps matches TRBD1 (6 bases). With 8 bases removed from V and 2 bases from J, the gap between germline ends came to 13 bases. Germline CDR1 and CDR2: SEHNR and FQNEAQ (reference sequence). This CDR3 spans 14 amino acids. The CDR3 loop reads CASSRGGGNQPQHF. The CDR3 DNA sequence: TGTGCCAGCTCGCGAGGGGGTGGCAATCAGCCCCAGCATTTT.

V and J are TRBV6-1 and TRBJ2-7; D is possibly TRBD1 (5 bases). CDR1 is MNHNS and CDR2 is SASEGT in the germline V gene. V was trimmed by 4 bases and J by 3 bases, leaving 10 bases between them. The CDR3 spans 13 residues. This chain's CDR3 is CASSGQTLYEQYF. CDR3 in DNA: TGTGCCAGCAGTGGACAGACTCTCTACGAGCAGTACTTC.

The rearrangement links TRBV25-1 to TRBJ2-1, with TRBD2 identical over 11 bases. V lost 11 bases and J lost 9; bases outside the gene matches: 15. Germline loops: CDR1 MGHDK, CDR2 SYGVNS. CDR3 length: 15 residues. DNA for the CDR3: TGTGCCTCTTCCGAGGTCGGACTAGCGGGTTTTGAGCAGTTCTTC. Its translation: CASSEVGLAGFEQFF.

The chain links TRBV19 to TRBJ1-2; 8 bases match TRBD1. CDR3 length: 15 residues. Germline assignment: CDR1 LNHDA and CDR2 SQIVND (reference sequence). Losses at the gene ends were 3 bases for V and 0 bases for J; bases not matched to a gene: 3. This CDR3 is CASSIGQGPNYGYTF. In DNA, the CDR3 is TGTGCCAGTAGTATCGGACAGGGCCCTAACTATGGCTACACCTTC.

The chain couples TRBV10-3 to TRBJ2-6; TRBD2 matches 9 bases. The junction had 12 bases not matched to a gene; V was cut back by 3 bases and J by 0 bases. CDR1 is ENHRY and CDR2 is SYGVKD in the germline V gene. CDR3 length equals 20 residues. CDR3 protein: CAISEKAGGQILSGANVLTF. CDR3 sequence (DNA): TGTGCCATCAGTGAAAAAGCGGGAGGACAAATTCTCTCTGGGGCCAACGTCCTGACTTTC.